A selection of T cell receptor beta chains follows, all from one sample in a study of blood T cells in healthy people across ages. One entry per CDR3 protein results from TCRdb running MiXCR on the 5' RACE reads. The table lists roughly 800,000 distinct CDR3 sequences, about three fifths of them singletons. The sequenced material came from blood. The receptors here all came from a man between 25 and 39 years old in good health. The CDR3 runs from the conserved cysteine through the conserved F or W. Expanded clones get a size class; other rows say once, few or many, or leave the size out.

clone_size: -; v_call: TRBV7-3; j_call: TRBJ2-5; cdr3_aa: CASSLIQSRATYQETQYF
clone_size: -; v_call: TRBV6-1; j_call: TRBJ2-2; cdr3_aa: CASSGAGAGTGELFF
clone_size: once; v_call: TRBV7-9; j_call: TRBJ2-5; cdr3_aa: CASSLAIGTQETQYF
clone_size: -; v_call: TRBV20-1; j_call: TRBJ2-1; cdr3_aa: CSASGVQGSTYNEQFF
clone_size: few; v_call: TRBV20-1; j_call: TRBJ1-2; cdr3_aa: CSARDHRTWGYTF
clone_size: -; v_call: TRBV2; j_call: TRBJ2-7; cdr3_aa: CASSKGGGGEQYF
clone_size: -; v_call: TRBV20-1; j_call: -; cdr3_aa: CSAVIQGVYEQYF
clone_size: -; v_call: TRBV10-3; j_call: TRBJ2-1; cdr3_aa: CAIRGQEPYNEQFF
clone_size: -; v_call: TRBV7-2; j_call: TRBJ1-2; cdr3_aa: CASSLDREDARGYTF
clone_size: many; v_call: TRBV15; j_call: TRBJ1-1; cdr3_aa: CATSRVPQVLNPNTEAFF
clone_size: few; v_call: TRBV9; j_call: TRBJ2-5; cdr3_aa: CASSVAAGERGETQYF
clone_size: -; v_call: TRBV7-2; j_call: TRBJ2-3; cdr3_aa: CASSLAIQNTQYF
clone_size: few; v_call: TRBV2; j_call: TRBJ2-7; cdr3_aa: CASSRDREGQYF
clone_size: few; v_call: TRBV13; j_call: TRBJ1-2; cdr3_aa: CASSLGGPNYGYTF
clone_size: -; v_call: TRBV5-6; j_call: TRBJ2-5; cdr3_aa: CASSLYVGVKETQYF
clone_size: few; v_call: TRBV7-9; j_call: TRBJ2-5; cdr3_aa: CASSLLAGPEETQYF
clone_size: -; v_call: TRBV18; j_call: TRBJ2-7; cdr3_aa: CASSPLGQGLSEQYF
clone_size: -; v_call: TRBV11-2; j_call: -; cdr3_aa: CASSLDRAVGYEQYF
clone_size: -; v_call: TRBV11-3; j_call: TRBJ2-6; cdr3_aa: CASSLLDRLPSGANVLTF
clone_size: -; v_call: TRBV27; j_call: TRBJ2-3; cdr3_aa: CASSRLAPQSTQYF
clone_size: few; v_call: TRBV19; j_call: TRBJ2-1; cdr3_aa: CASTPNRGGPNEQFF
clone_size: -; v_call: TRBV20-1; j_call: TRBJ2-1; cdr3_aa: CSASFAGGPLNEQFF
clone_size: -; v_call: TRBV6-2/TRBV6-3; j_call: TRBJ2-3; cdr3_aa: CASSLRLSVDTQYF
clone_size: -; v_call: TRBV18; j_call: -; cdr3_aa: CASSPRGQGYDIQYF
clone_size: few; v_call: TRBV5-1; j_call: TRBJ2-7; cdr3_aa: CASTSGDEQYF
clone_size: -; v_call: TRBV29-1; j_call: TRBJ2-7; cdr3_aa: CSVEDPGREQYF
clone_size: -; v_call: TRBV28; j_call: TRBJ1-5; cdr3_aa: CASRSLSNQPQHF
clone_size: -; v_call: TRBV20-1; j_call: TRBJ2-1; cdr3_aa: CSPHDGGAYNEQFF
clone_size: few; v_call: TRBV7-2; j_call: TRBJ2-7; cdr3_aa: CASSGAGAYYEQYF
clone_size: -; v_call: TRBV3-1; j_call: TRBJ1-2; cdr3_aa: CASSPDPHRGHGYTF